This T cell receptor beta chain was sequenced for a study of shared T cell receptors in the human thymus. TCRdb keeps only in-frame clones here, not all; method: immunoSEQ multiplex PCR. Of 550,000 to 800,000 clones detected, over 75% appear once; the ten largest clones hold more than 0.01%. The V gene end was trimmed by 5 bases and the J gene end by 10 bases; junction bases not matched to a gene: 7. This CDR3 has 13 residues. Germline CDR1 reads SGHDT; CDR2 reads YYEEEE. These data were also reused for a study on human thymus T cells. This second study notes: Thymic tissue was derived from resections collected during corrective heart surgery.

The sequence was collected from a girl in the first two years of life with a congenital heart defect. The chain has TRBV5-6 and TRBJ2-1; TRBD2 matches at 9 bases. Sequenced: thymocytes. The CDR3 sequence is CASRIAGGREQFF. CDR3 nucleotides: TGTGCCAGCAGGATCGCGGGGGGGCGCGAGCAGTTCTTC.